The 10 T cell receptor beta chains reported below all come from one sample, sequenced in a study of blood T cell repertoires in COVID-19. Libraries were prepared by immunoSEQ multiplex PCR; TCRdb keeps only in-frame clonotypes and omits some of them. This sample yields around 62,000 clones, of which 88% are seen a single time; around 10% belongs to the top ten. The sequencing input was PBMCs or T cells enriched from blood (not recorded which). These receptors were obtained from a woman aged 40 to 55 who had recovered from COVID-19.

This clone was found once. The rearrangement joins TRBV27 to TRBJ2-7; 7 nucleotides line up with TRBD1. This CDR3 has 15 residues. Per the germline V gene, CDR1 is MNHEY and CDR2 is SMNVEV (reference sequence). J gave up 4 bases and V 5 bases, and 11 bases lay outside the gene matches. The CDR3 sequence: CASSVATGPNYEQYF. The CDR3 nucleotides are TGTGCCAGCAGTGTGGCGACAGGGCCGAATTACGAGCAGTACTTC.

The sample holds a few counts of this clone. The CDR3 loop is CASSLVGSRYAGNEQFF. The CDR3 nucleotides read TGTGCCAGCAGCTTGGTAGGGTCTCGGTACGCGGGCAATGAGCAGTTCTTC. This sequence joins TRBV5-6 and TRBJ2-1; D is perhaps TRBD2 (5 bases). The CDR3 runs to 17 residues. Germline V gene sequence: CDR1 SGHDT, CDR2 YYEEEE. The V and J ends lost 0 bases and 6 bases respectively, with 19 bases between them.

The chain recombines TRBV5-1 with TRBJ1-3, with no clear D. With 1 base removed from V and 0 bases from J, the gap between germline ends came to 11 bases. Germline CDR1 is SGHRS and CDR2 is YFSETQ. The CDR3 has 16 residues. The CDR3 DNA reads as TGCGCCAGCAGCTTGAACTTTATGGTCTCTGGAAACACCATATATTTT. The encoded protein is CASSLNFMVSGNTIYF. The full variable domain, with the rest looked up from reference TRBV5-1 and TRBJ1-3, is KAGVTQTPRYLIKTRGQQVTLSCSPISGHRSVSWYQQTPGQGLQFLFEYFSETQRNKGNFPGRFSGRQFSNSRSEMNVSTLELGDSALYLCASSLNFMVSGNTIYFGEGSWLTVV.

J is TRBJ2-3 and V is TRBV29-1; no definite D call. V dropped 5 bases and J dropped 5 bases, with 8 bases sitting between them. The CDR3 is 11 residues long. Germline assignment: CDR1 SQVTM and CDR2 ANQGSEA. The DNA for the CDR3 is TGCAGCGTTCCCGGTGGAGATACGCAGTATTTT. Its translation: CSVPGGDTQYF.

The chain carries TRBV5-1 and TRBJ2-3; TRBD2 might be the D (6 bases). The CDR3 totals 17 residues. Per germline, CDR1 SGHRS and CDR2 YFSETQ. V shed 2 bases and J shed 2 bases, with 18 bases lying between them. CDR3: CASSFLSGGMATDTQYF. CDR3 coding DNA: TGCGCCAGCAGCTTTTTAAGCGGAGGGATGGCCACAGATACGCAGTATTTT.

The chain employs TRBV19 and TRBJ1-1; TRBD1 agrees at 11 bases. Germline CDR1 reads LNHDA; CDR2 reads SQIVND (reference sequence). The CDR3 has 16 amino acids. V was clipped by 5 bases and J by 5 bases; unmatched bases: 10. CDR3 nucleotide sequence: TGTGCCAGTAGTCCCGGGACAGGGGGTGTAAGGACTGAAGCTTTCTTT. Encoded protein: CASSPGTGGVRTEAFF.

The J gene is TRBJ2-7, the V gene TRBV5-4, with D possibly TRBD1 on 6 matching bases. Germline-derived CDR1 and CDR2 are SGHNT and YYREEE (reference sequence). The V end was cut by 4 bases, the J end by 0 bases, with 14 bases between. The length of the CDR3 is 15 residues. This CDR3 is CASSPGRDNSYEQYF. Written as DNA, the CDR3 is TGTGCCAGCAGCCCCGGTAGGGACAACTCCTACGAGCAGTACTTC.

DNA of the CDR3: TGCGCCAGCAGCCCTCCCTTGAACACTGAAGCTTTCTTT. It encodes CASSPPLNTEAFF. This chain joins TRBV4-1 and TRBJ1-1; D ambiguous. The V gene lost 4 bases and the J gene lost 0 bases, with 6 bases spanning the gap. Germline V gene lookup returns CDR1 MGHRA and CDR2 YSYEKL. The CDR3 has 13 residues.

CDR3 bases: TGTGCCACCAGTGAAGCAGGGGGCCCTAATTCACCCCTCCACTTT. Translation: CATSEAGGPNSPLHF. V gene TRBV24-1 combines with J gene TRBJ1-6; 8 bases are a match to TRBD1. J lost 6 bases, V lost 4 bases, and 4 bases had no gene match. There are 15 residues in the CDR3. Germline lookup yields CDR1 KGHDR and CDR2 SFDVKD.

The rearrangement uses TRBV10-2 and TRBJ2-5; perhaps TRBD2 as D (5 bases). Germline V gives CDR1 WSHSY, CDR2 SAAADI. The CDR3 totals 12 residues. Deletions cut 2 bases from V and 5 bases from J, with 6 bases between. The CDR3 loop is CASSEGGETQYF. The CDR3 coding sequence is TGCGCCAGCAGTGAGGGAGGCGAGACCCAGTACTTC.